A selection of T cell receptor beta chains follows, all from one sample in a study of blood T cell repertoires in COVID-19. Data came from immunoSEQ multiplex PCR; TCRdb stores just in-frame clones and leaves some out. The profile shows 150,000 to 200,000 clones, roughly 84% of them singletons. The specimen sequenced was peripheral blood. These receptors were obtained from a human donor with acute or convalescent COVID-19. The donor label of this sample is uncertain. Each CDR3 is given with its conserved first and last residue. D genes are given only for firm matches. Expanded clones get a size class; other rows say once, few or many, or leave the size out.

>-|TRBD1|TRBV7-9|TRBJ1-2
TGTGCCAGCAGCTTAGGGGACAGACCTAACTATGGCTACACCTTC
CASSLGDRPNYGYTF
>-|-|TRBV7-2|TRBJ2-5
TGTGCCAGCAGCCGATACTACCAAGAGACCCAGTACTTC
CASSRYYQETQYF
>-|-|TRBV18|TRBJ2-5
TGTGCCAGCTCACAGGGGGTTCACAGGGAGACCCAGTACTTC
CASSQGVHRETQYF
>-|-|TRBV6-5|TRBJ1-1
TGTGCCAGCAGTTTGCATGGCAGGCCGGACACTGAAGCTTTCTTT
CASSLHGRPDTEAFF
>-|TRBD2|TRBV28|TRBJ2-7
TGTGCCAGCAGAGGACTAGCCAGCTCCTACGAGCAGTACTTC
CASRGLASSYEQYF
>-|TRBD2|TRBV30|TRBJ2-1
TGTGCCTGGAGGGTAGCGGGAGGCAATGAGCAGTTCTTC
CAWRVAGGNEQFF
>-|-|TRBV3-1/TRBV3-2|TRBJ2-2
TGTGCCAGCAGCCAAGGTTCCGCGGGCACCGGGGAGCTGTTTTTT
CASSQGSAGTGELFF
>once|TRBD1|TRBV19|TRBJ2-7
TGTGCCAGTAGTATAAGGACAGGGTCAAGCTACGAGCAGTACTTC
CASSIRTGSSYEQYF
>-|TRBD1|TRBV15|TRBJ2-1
TGTGCCACAAGTGGGACAGGGGCCTACAATGAGCAGTTCTTC
CATSGTGAYNEQFF
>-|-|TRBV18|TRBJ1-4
TGTGCCAGCTCATCAGGGCAGGGAACTAATGAAAAACTGTTTTTT
CASSSGQGTNEKLFF
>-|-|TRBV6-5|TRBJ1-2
TGTGCCAGCAGTCCAGGGGACTATGGCTACACCTTC
CASSPGDYGYTF
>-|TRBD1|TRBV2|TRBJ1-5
TGTGCCAGCAGGCGGGACAGCTCGAGCAATCAGCCCCAGCATTTT
CASRRDSSSNQPQHF
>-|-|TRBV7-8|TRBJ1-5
TGTGCCAGCAGCTCAGGGGACAATCAGCCCCAGCATTTT
CASSSGDNQPQHF
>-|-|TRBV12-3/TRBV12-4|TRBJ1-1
TGTGCCAGCAGTTTATTGATAGAGGGTGAAGCTTTCTTT
CASSLLIEGEAFF
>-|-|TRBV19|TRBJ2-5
TGTGCCAGTAGTATGAAAGCAGGATACCAAGAGACCCAGTACTTC
CASSMKAGYQETQYF
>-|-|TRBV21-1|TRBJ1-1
TGTGCCAGCAGCAAAACTTGGGGAGGCGCTTTCTTT
CASSKTWGGAFF
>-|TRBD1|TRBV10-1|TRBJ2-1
TGCGCCAGCAGTAGACCCGGACAGGGGGCTGAGCAGTTCTTC
CASSRPGQGAEQFF
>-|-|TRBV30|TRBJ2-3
TGTGCCTCCAACCGCGGGGCGGATACGCAGTATTTT
CASNRGADTQYF
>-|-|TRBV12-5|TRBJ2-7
TGTGCTAGTGGTTTGGTATCTGGCAGGAGGTCCTACGAGCAGTACTTC
CASGLVSGRRSYEQYF
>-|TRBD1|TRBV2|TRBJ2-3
TGTGCCAGCAGTGAAGGGGGGACAGGGTGGGAAGATACGCAGTATTTT
CASSEGGTGWEDTQYF
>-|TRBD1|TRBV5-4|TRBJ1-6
TGTGCCAGCAGCTTTCTGACAGGGGCCGATTCACCCCTCCACTTT
CASSFLTGADSPLHF
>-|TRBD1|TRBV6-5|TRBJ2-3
TGTGCCAGCAGAGGGACAGGCCCACCCACAGATACGCAGTATTTT
CASRGTGPPTDTQYF
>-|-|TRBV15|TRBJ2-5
TGTGCCACCAGCAGAGTTGCTGGAGGAGAGACCCAGTACTTC
CATSRVAGGETQYF
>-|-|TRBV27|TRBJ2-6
TGTGCCAGCCATACAGGGGAGGCATGGGGGGCCAACGTCCTGACTTTC
CASHTGEAWGANVLTF
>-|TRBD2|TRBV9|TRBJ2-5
TGTGCCAGCAGCCCTTCCATAGCGGGAGCCTCGAGGGAGACCCAGTACTTC
CASSPSIAGASRETQYF
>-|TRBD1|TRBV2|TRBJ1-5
TGTGCCAGCAGTGAGGGGACAGGCAATCAGCCCCAGCATTTT
CASSEGTGNQPQHF
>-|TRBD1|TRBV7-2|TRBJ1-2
TGTGCCAGCAGCAATCCCGGGACAGCTAACTATGGCTACACCTTC
CASSNPGTANYGYTF
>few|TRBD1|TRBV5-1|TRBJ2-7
TGCGCCAGCAGCGGGAGACAGGGGTCCTACGAGCAGTACTTC
CASSGRQGSYEQYF
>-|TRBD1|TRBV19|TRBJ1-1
TGTGCCAGTAGACAGATTCGGGGCAGGGGGCCTAGTGAAGCTTTCTTT
CASRQIRGRGPSEAFF
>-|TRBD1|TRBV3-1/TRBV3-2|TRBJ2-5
TGTGCCAGCAGCCCATGGGACAGGGGAACCCAAGAGACCCAGTACTTC
CASSPWDRGTQETQYF
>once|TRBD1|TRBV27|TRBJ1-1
TGTGCCAGCAGTCCCCGGGACAGGCCGAACACTGAAGCTTTCTTT
CASSPRDRPNTEAFF
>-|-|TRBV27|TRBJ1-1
TGTGCCAGCAGTTTAACCGGGGGAACTGAAGCTTTCTTT
CASSLTGGTEAFF
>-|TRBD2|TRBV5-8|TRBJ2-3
TGTGCCAGCAGCGTACGGACTAGCGGGAGCACAGATACGCAGTATTTT
CASSVRTSGSTDTQYF
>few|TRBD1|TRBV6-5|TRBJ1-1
TGTGCCAGCAGTCCACGGACAGGGGAAGCTTTCTTT
CASSPRTGEAFF
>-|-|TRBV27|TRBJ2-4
TGTGCCAGCAGAGGACTGGGGAGTAACATTCAGTACTTC
CASRGLGSNIQYF
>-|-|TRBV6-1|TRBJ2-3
TGTGCCAGCAGTGAGAGGCCCTTCGGCGCAGATACGCAGTATTTT
CASSERPFGADTQYF
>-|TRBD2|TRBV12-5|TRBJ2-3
TGTGCTAGTGGAGAGGGAACCGGGACTAGCATGTTTACGCAGTATTTT
CASGEGTGTSMFTQYF
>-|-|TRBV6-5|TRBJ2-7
TGTGCCAGCAGTTACTCCCGTTTGTTCGAGCAGTACTTC
CASSYSRLFEQYF
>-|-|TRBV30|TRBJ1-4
TGTGCCTGGAGTGTGGGAGAGAGACTCGAAAAACTGTTTTTT
CAWSVGERLEKLFF
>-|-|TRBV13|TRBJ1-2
TGTGCCAGCAGCCCCATGGACAGAGACTATGGCTACACCTTC
CASSPMDRDYGYTF
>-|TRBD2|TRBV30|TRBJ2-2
TGTGCCTGGAGTAGGACTAGCGGGAGAACCGGGGAGCTGTTTTTT
CAWSRTSGRTGELFF
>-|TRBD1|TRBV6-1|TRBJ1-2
TGTGCCAGCAGTGACCACTCTACCGGGACAGTAGGCTACACCTTC
CASSDHSTGTVGYTF
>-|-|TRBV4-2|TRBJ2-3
TGTGCCAGCAGCCAAGATGTAGCGGGCACAGATACGCAGTATTTT
CASSQDVAGTDTQYF
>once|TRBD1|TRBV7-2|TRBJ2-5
TGTGCCAGCAGCACCGGACAGGGAACGGAGACCCAGTACTTC
CASSTGQGTETQYF
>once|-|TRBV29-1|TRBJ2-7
TGCAGCGTTGAAATATCAACAGGCTCCGAGCAGTACTTC
CSVEISTGSEQYF
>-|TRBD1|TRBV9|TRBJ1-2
TGTGCCAGCACTACCGGAGGGGACAGTCGATATGGCTACACCTTC
CASTTGGDSRYGYTF
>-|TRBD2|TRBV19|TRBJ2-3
TGTGCCAGTAGTATCGGAACTAGCGGTAGCACAGATACGCAGTATTTT
CASSIGTSGSTDTQYF
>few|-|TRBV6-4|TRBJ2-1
TGTGCCAGCAGTGCTCAGGGTATCAATGAGCAGTTCTTC
CASSAQGINEQFF
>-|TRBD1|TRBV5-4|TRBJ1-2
TGTGCCAGTACCCGGGACAGGGGGGGTTATGGCTACACCTTC
CASTRDRGGYGYTF
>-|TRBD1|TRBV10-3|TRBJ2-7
TGTGCCGCTAGCTCCGGGACAGCCTCCTACGAGCAGTACTTC
CAASSGTASYEQYF
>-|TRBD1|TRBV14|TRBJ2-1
TGTGCCAGCAGACAGGGGACGAGAGGCAATGAGCAGTTCTTC
CASRQGTRGNEQFF
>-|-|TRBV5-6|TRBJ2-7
TGTGCCAGCAGCTTGTACAGCACCTACGAGCAGTACTTC
CASSLYSTYEQYF